This T cell receptor beta chain emerged from a study of shared clonotypes between healthy human individuals. The study's findings and limits: With a few donors compared, approximately 5% of naive CD4 clonotypes were shared. Memory subsets had estimated richness that was generally smaller than that of naive subsets.

Free of recent acute infections or vaccinations, the donors were healthy HIV-negative adults. The assay was carried out at the deep level. Using immunoSEQ multiplex PCR, the repertoire was profiled, and TCRdb retains in-frame clones only, with some absent. The top ten hold 0.37% of the sample, which has about 2.3 million clones, about 90% seen once. To note about this clone: The antigen is unknown.

This TCR came from a man aged 18 to 29 in good health. Some clones in this sample may be carry-over from other donors' samples. The sequenced sample consisted of naive CD4+ T cells from PBMCs. Regarding subset: CD45RA+ positively selected.

CDR3 nucleotide sequence: TGTGCCTGGAGTGTAAAAGGGGTGAGAGCTAACTATGGCTACACCTTC. It encodes CAWSVKGVRANYGYTF. The gene calls are TRBV30 and TRBJ1-2; D might be TRBD1 (5 bases). The germline V gene has CDR1 GTSNPN and CDR2 SVGIG (reference sequence). This CDR3 is 16 amino acids long. V lost 0 bases, J lost 0 bases, and 14 bases lay in between.